This is a list of T cell receptor beta chains from one sample in a study of shared clonotypes between healthy human individuals. Only in-frame clones appear in the TCRdb table, and some are missing; sequencing was by immunoSEQ multiplex PCR. Seen here are under 550,000 clones, about 96% observed once, and the top ten hold less than 0.06%. The sequencing input was naive CD4+ T cells sorted from blood. These receptors were obtained from a woman in her thirties in good health. Both conserved end residues are part of each CDR3. Fields, in order: J gene, clone size, D gene, V gene, CDR3 protein, CDR3 DNA. The D gene is left open where the match is weak. Expanded clones are given a class, and other clones once, few, many or no size at all.

>TRBJ2-1|-|-|TRBV19
CASSFTEGGEQFF
TGTGCCAGTAGTTTCACCGAGGGGGGTGAGCAGTTCTTC
>TRBJ2-1|-|TRBD2|TRBV14
CASSLRTSGSGNEQFF
TGTGCCAGCAGCCTTAGAACTAGCGGGAGTGGCAATGAGCAGTTCTTC
>TRBJ1-1|-|-|TRBV5-1
CASTTSGTEAFF
TGCGCCAGCACGACATCCGGCACCGAAGCTTTCTTT
>TRBJ2-1|-|TRBD2|TRBV5-4
CASSLAGSSYNEQFF
TGTGCCAGCAGCTTAGCGGGAAGCTCCTACAATGAGCAGTTCTTC
>TRBJ2-7|-|-|TRBV11-2
CASSSKTGSGSYEQYF
TGTGCCAGCAGCTCCAAGACGGGATCTGGTTCCTACGAGCAGTACTTC
>TRBJ2-7|-|TRBD2|TRBV2
CASSEVGTSGRYEQYF
TGTGCCAGCAGTGAAGTTGGGACTAGCGGGAGATACGAGCAGTACTTC
>TRBJ2-2|-|TRBD2|TRBV2
CASSVIAGNTGELFF
TGTGCCAGCAGTGTTATAGCGGGGAACACCGGGGAGCTGTTTTTT
>TRBJ1-1|-|-|TRBV5-1
CASSLALQENTEAFF
TGCGCCAGCAGCTTGGCCTTACAAGAGAACACTGAAGCTTTCTTT
>TRBJ1-1|-|-|TRBV2
CASSSARTNTEAFF
TGTGCCAGCAGTAGTGCCAGAACGAACACTGAAGCTTTCTTT
>TRBJ2-3|-|-|TRBV6-5
CASKRGDTQYF
TGTGCCAGCAAGCGTGGAGATACGCAGTATTTT
>TRBJ2-7|-|-|TRBV10-3
CAIRRQGGPHEQYF
TGTGCCATCAGACGTCAGGGGGGACCCCACGAGCAGTACTTC
>TRBJ2-3|-|TRBD2|TRBV9
CASSVELAGGGVADTQYF
TGTGCCAGCAGCGTAGAACTAGCGGGAGGTGGGGTCGCAGATACGCAGTATTTT
>TRBJ1-3|-|-|TRBV11-2
CASSSGFSSGNTIYF
TGTGCCAGCAGCTCCGGGTTTAGCTCTGGAAACACCATATATTTT
>TRBJ1-4|once|-|TRBV6-1
CASGRDRELEKLFF
TGTGCCAGCGGGCGGGACCGGGAACTCGAAAAACTGTTTTTT
>TRBJ1-3|-|TRBD1|TRBV28
CASSLRQGAGGNTIYF
TGTGCCAGCAGTCTACGACAGGGGGCGGGAGGAAACACCATATATTTT
>TRBJ1-1|-|-|TRBV14
CASSPQAAVQAFF
TGTGCCAGCAGCCCCCAGGCGGCAGTGCAGGCTTTCTTT
>TRBJ2-1|-|TRBD2|TRBV10-1
CASSPGGSGWGEQFF
TGCGCCAGCAGTCCCGGGGGTAGCGGGTGGGGTGAGCAGTTCTTC
>TRBJ1-2|-|-|TRBV30
CAWIGGFGYGYTF
TGTGCCTGGATCGGGGGGTTCGGCTATGGCTACACCTTC
>TRBJ1-4|-|-|TRBV29-1
CSVEWGRNEKLFF
TGCAGCGTTGAGTGGGGACGTAATGAAAAACTGTTTTTT